What follows are 5 T cell receptor beta chains derived from one specimen sequenced in a study of cytomegalovirus exposure and HLA in healthy donors. It was with 60 Vbeta and 13 Jbeta primers that the PCR ran. Using immunoSEQ multiplex PCR, the repertoire was profiled, and TCRdb retains in-frame clones only, with some absent. There are under 100,000 clones in the sample, with around 3.6% held by the top ten. Sequenced: PBMCs. These TCRs come from a young woman in good health and CMV-seronegative.

This clone is classed as medium-sized by frequency. The chain couples TRBV10-2 to TRBJ1-5; 7 bases align to TRBD1. The germline gives CDR1 WSHSY, CDR2 SAAADI. After removal of 4 bases from V and 2 bases from J, the junction contained 11 bases not matched to a gene. The CDR3 is 17 residues long. This CDR3 is CASSGTGELEGNQPQHF. The DNA for the CDR3 is TGCGCCAGCAGTGGGACAGGAGAATTAGAGGGCAATCAGCCCCAGCATTTT.

J is TRBJ2-1 and V is TRBV6-6; possible D gene TRBD2, 6 bases. Per the germline V gene, CDR1 is MNHNY and CDR2 is SVGAGI (reference sequence). The CDR3 is 13 residues long. Trimming removed 8 bases from V and 7 bases from J, with 15 bases in between. CDR3 bases: TGTGCCAGCGGGAGGACCGCGGGGAATGAGCAGTTCTTC. Translating it yields CASGRTAGNEQFF.

The genes are TRBV4-2 and TRBJ2-7, with D possibly matching TRBD1 (5 bases). Germline values: CDR1 LGHNA, CDR2 YNFKEQ. V was trimmed by 7 bases and J by 3 bases, leaving 16 bases between them. The CDR3 consists of 14 residues. The CDR3 protein is CASTFRAGNYEQYF. The CDR3, as DNA: TGTGCCAGCACCTTTCGCGCAGGGAACTACGAGCAGTACTTC.

This rearrangement joins TRBV2 to TRBJ1-5, with 7 bases that match TRBD1. The length of the CDR3 is 16 residues. Per germline, CDR1 SNHLY and CDR2 FYNNEI. Trimming took 0 bases from V and 6 from J; bases not matched to a gene: 8. The CDR3 bases are TGTGCCAGCAGTGAAGCTAATGGAGGGGGCGTTCAGCCCCAGCATTTT. This encodes CASSEANGGGVQPQHF.

The chain is built from TRBV7-6 and TRBJ2-5, with D possibly TRBD2 on 6 matching bases. Germline values: CDR1 SGHVS, CDR2 FNYEAQ. CDR3 length equals 14 residues. Trimming cost V 5 bases and J 4 bases, with 14 bases left between them. In DNA, the CDR3 is TGTGCCAGCAGCCCGCGGGGCGGCGGAGAGACCCAGTACTTC. It translates to CASSPRGGGETQYF.